This T cell receptor beta chain was captured in a study of blood T cells in healthy people across ages. The authors ran a second PCR of 7 to 11 cycles using a sample-barcoded 5' primer and a J-beta primer mix. MiXCR, applied by TCRdb to the 5' RACE reads, yields one record per CDR3 protein. The sample has roughly 410,000 distinct CDR3 sequences, over 45% seen once; the top ten hold 45% to 60%. The CDR3 extends over 14 amino acids. The germline CDR1 and CDR2 sequences are SEHNR and FQNEAQ (reference sequence). This clonotype was seen only once. The clonotype was recovered from a man aged 55 to 70 in good health. The chain employs TRBV7-9 and TRBJ2-4; perhaps TRBD1 as D (6 bases). The end of the DNA is better explained by TRBJ2-5, so the J call may be wrong. Sequencing was carried out using blood. CDR3 residues: CASGRAGDGETQYF. The CDR3 nucleotides read TGTGCCAGCGGCCGAGCAGGGGACGGGGAGACCCAGTACTTC.